The rows below give T cell receptor beta chains drawn from one sample of a study of identical twins. TCRdb reanalysed the 5' RACE reads using MiXCR and keeps one entry per CDR3 protein. Here the sample spans 500,000 to 650,000 distinct CDR3 sequences, just over 7% being singletons. This same sample was also taken into another study, of yellow fever vaccine responses in identical twins.

Material: PBMCs. The receptors shown here come from a woman aged 18-30 years in good health. Each CDR3 is given with its conserved first and last residue. The D gene is left open where the match is weak. The size entry is marked missing in some rows and otherwise reads once, few, many or a size class.

d_call,v_call,clone_size,j_call,cdr3_nt,cdr3_aa
.,TRBV7-9,many,TRBJ2-7,TGTGCCAGCAGCTTATCCGGCAGGGGTTCCTACGAGCAGTACTTC,CASSLSGRGSYEQYF
.,TRBV19,.,TRBJ2-6,TGTGCCAGTAGGAACTCGGGGGGCGACGGGGCCAACGTCCTGACTTTC,CASRNSGGDGANVLTF
.,TRBV29-1,.,TRBJ2-7,TGCAGCTTTTCAGACTCCTACGAGCAGTACTTC,CSFSDSYEQYF
.,TRBV5-1,many,TRBJ2-7,TGCGCCAGCAGCCCGGACAGTTTATCCTACGAGCAGTACTTC,CASSPDSLSYEQYF
TRBD1,TRBV5-1,many,TRBJ1-2,TGCGCCAGCAGCTTCGGACAGGTTGTTGACTATGGCTACACCTTC,CASSFGQVVDYGYTF
TRBD2,TRBV5-1,.,TRBJ2-3,TGCGCCAGCAGCCGCGGGACTAGCGGGGGCACCGATACGCAGTATTTT,CASSRGTSGGTDTQYF
.,TRBV4-2,many,TRBJ2-1,TGTGCCAGCAGCCAAGATGGTACGGGACCTTACAATGAGCAGTTCTTC,CASSQDGTGPYNEQFF
.,TRBV11-2,.,TRBJ2-3,TGTGCCAGCAGCTTAGGGGCCAAAGGCCCAGATACGCAGTATTTT,CASSLGAKGPDTQYF
.,TRBV12-3/TRBV12-4,few,TRBJ2-7,TGTGCCAGCACGGGTATGCCGGGAGACGAGCAGTACTTC,CASTGMPGDEQYF
.,TRBV9,many,TRBJ2-3,TGTGCCAGCAGCGTAGCCGGGGTAACAGATACGCAGTATTTT,CASSVAGVTDTQYF